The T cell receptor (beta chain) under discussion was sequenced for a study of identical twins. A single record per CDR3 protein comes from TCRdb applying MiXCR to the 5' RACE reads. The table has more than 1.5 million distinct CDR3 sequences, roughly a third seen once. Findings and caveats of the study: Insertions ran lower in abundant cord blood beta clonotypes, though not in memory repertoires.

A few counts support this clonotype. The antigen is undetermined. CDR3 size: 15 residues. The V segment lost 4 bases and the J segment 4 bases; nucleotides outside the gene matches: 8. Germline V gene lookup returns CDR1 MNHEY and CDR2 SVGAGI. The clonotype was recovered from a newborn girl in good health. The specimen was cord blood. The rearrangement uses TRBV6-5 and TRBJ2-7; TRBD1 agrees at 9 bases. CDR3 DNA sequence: TGTGCCAGCAGTTGGGGACAGGGAATAGGGTACGAGCAGTACTTC. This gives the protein CASSWGQGIGYEQYF.